The next 12 T cell receptor beta chains were all read from a single sample in a study of neoadjuvant anti-PD-1 for oral cavity cancer. The method was immunoSEQ multiplex PCR; TCRdb's version includes in-frame clones alone and lacks a portion of them. The sample has fewer than 20,000 clones, about 59% seen once. The input for sequencing was PBMCs, taken before nivolumab (anti-PD-1) treatment. The receptors were sampled from a person aged 35 to 85 with oral cavity squamous cell carcinoma.

The chain combines TRBV7-9 with TRBJ1-1; D gene ambiguous. The germline V gene has CDR1 SEHNR and CDR2 FQNEAQ (reference sequence). CDR3 length: 16 residues. The ends were cut back, 1 base at V and 3 bases at J, with 15 bases in the middle. The CDR3: CASSLGGSGSDTEAFF. The CDR3 DNA reads as TGTGCCAGCAGCTTAGGTGGGTCAGGATCTGACACTGAAGCTTTCTTT.

V usage is TRBV5-1 and J usage is TRBJ1-1; 9 bases are a match to TRBD1. Germline trimming cut 5 bases from V and 5 bases from J; bases unmatched to any gene: 10. The CDR3 runs to 15 residues. CDR1 and CDR2 (germline): SGHRS, YFSETQ. The DNA for the CDR3 is TGCGCCAGCAGTCAGAGGACAGGGGACATGACTGAAGCTTTCTTT. The encoded protein is CASSQRTGDMTEAFF.

The CDR3 is CSGGTDTQYF. The CDR3 DNA reads TGCAGTGGAGGGACAGATACGCAGTATTTT. The chain is built from TRBV20-1 and TRBJ2-3; TRBD2 might be the D (5 bases). Trimming took 7 bases from V and 3 from J, leaving 5 bases between them. The CDR3 runs 10 residues. Germline loops: CDR1 DFQATT, CDR2 SNEGSKA (reference sequence).

This chain joins TRBV6-6 and TRBJ1-1; 10 bases match TRBD1. CDR3 size: 13 residues. The V segment lost 7 bases and the J segment 11 bases; nucleotides outside the gene matches: 10. Germline values: CDR1 MNHNY, CDR2 SVGAGI (reference sequence). The CDR3 loop is CASILPGQGKAFF. CDR3 sequence (DNA): TGTGCCAGCATTTTACCGGGACAGGGGAAGGCTTTCTTT.

The rearrangement links TRBV27 to TRBJ2-1; the match to TRBD1 covers 10 bases. The CDR3 covers 16 residues. The ends lost 1 base at V and 8 bases at J; junction bases unmatched: 8. Germline loops: CDR1 MNHEY, CDR2 SMNVEV (reference sequence). The CDR3 protein is CASSLLGQGLGDEQFF. The CDR3 DNA reads TGTGCCAGCAGTTTATTGGGACAGGGGTTGGGGGATGAGCAGTTCTTC.

This clone has just a few counts. V is TRBV7-2 and J is TRBJ2-1; D is undetermined. CDR3 length: 16 residues. The V gene lost 1 base and the J gene lost 0 bases, with 10 bases spanning the gap. Germline CDR1 reads SGHTA; CDR2 reads FQGNSA. The CDR3 spells CASSLVPEPSYNEQFF. The CDR3 nucleotides are TGTGCCAGCAGCTTAGTTCCGGAACCCTCCTACAATGAGCAGTTCTTC.

V gene TRBV27 combines with J gene TRBJ1-1; D remains unclear. Germline V gene lookup returns CDR1 MNHEY and CDR2 SMNVEV (reference sequence). Trimming cost V 5 bases and J 4 bases, with 11 bases left between them. This CDR3 comprises 13 residues. CDR3 loop: CASSPPRGTEAFF. CDR3 DNA: TGTGCCAGCAGTCCTCCGCGGGGCACTGAAGCTTTCTTT.

The V call is TRBV6-1, the J call TRBJ2-5; TRBD1 aligns across 8 bases. Germline values: CDR1 MNHNS, CDR2 SASEGT. This CDR3 has 15 amino acids. J lost 5 bases, V lost 6 bases, and 11 bases had no gene match. The CDR3 region is CASRQAGQGGETQYF. The CDR3 DNA sequence: TGTGCCAGCAGACAAGCTGGACAGGGAGGCGAGACCCAGTACTTC.

V gene TRBV5-6 combines with J gene TRBJ1-1; D gene uncertain. V was cut by 6 bases and J by 0 bases, with 15 bases left in between. The germline CDR1 and CDR2 sequences are SGHDT and YYEEEE. The CDR3 has 15 amino acids. In DNA, the CDR3 is TGTGCCAGCACAATCTACACAGCTCTGAACACTGAAGCTTTCTTT. It codes for CASTIYTALNTEAFF.

The gene calls are TRBV6-6 and TRBJ2-7; weak D call: TRBD2 (5 bases). The CDR3 contains 12 residues. Per the germline V gene, CDR1 is MNHNY and CDR2 is SVGAGI (reference sequence). Trimming took 2 bases from V and 7 from J, leaving 9 bases between them. The CDR3 protein is CASSYTGEEQYF. For the CDR3, the DNA is TGTGCCAGCAGTTACACCGGGGAGGAGCAGTACTTC.

The chain links TRBV5-1 to TRBJ1-5; possible D gene TRBD1, 5 bases. Trimming removed 0 bases at V and 3 bases at J, with 7 bases between. This CDR3 is built from 14 residues. Germline CDR1 reads SGHRS; CDR2 reads YFSETQ. CDR3 region: CASSLEGPNQPQHF. The DNA of the CDR3 is TGCGCCAGCAGCTTGGAGGGGCCCAATCAGCCCCAGCATTTT.

This sequence joins TRBV7-6 and TRBJ1-3; D is unclear. The CDR3 is 17 amino acids. The V gene's germline CDR1 is SGHVS and CDR2 FNYEAQ. V lost 1 base, J lost 0 bases, and 13 bases lay in between. For the CDR3, the DNA is TGTGCCAGCAGCTTAGGCCTGGGCAGTGTCTCTGGAAACACCATATATTTT. It encodes CASSLGLGSVSGNTIYF.